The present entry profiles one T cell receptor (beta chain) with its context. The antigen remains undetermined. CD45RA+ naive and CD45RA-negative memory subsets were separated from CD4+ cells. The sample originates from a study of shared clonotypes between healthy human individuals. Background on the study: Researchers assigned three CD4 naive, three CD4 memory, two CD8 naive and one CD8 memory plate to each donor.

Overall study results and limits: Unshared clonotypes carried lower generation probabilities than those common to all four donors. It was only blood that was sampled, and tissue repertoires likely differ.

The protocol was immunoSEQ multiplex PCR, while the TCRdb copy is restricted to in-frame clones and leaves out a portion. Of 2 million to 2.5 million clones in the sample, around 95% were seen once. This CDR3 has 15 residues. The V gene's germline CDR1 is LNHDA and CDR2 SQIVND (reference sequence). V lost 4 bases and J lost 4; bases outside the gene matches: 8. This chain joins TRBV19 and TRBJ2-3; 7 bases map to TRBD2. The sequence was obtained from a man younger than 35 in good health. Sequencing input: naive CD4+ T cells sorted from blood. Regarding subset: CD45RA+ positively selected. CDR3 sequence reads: CASSTRLALSDTQYF. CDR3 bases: TGTGCCAGTAGTACAAGACTAGCATTATCAGATACGCAGTATTTT.